The TCR beta chain described here comes from a study of T cell responses to AZD1222 COVID-19 vaccine. Study background: Second doses at about 4 or about 12 weeks were pooled. Regarding the study as a whole: Nearly half of the spike-specific TCRs reportedly recognize variant regions that carry no mutations.

Sequencing was performed with immunoSEQ multiplex PCR; in TCRdb, only in-frame clones are kept and a portion is missing. The sample has 95,000 to 110,000 clones; 70% to 90% are singletons. Remarks on this clone: Antigen specificity is unknown.

This CDR3 spans 15 amino acids. V was pared by 0 bases and J by 2 bases, with 8 bases between. This rearrangement joins TRBV23-1 to TRBJ1-5; no reliable D call. TRBV23-1 falls under the ORF class, with uncertain function. This material consisted of peripheral blood, taken on day 0 of AZD1222 vaccination. The TCR sequence derives from an adult in good health. The CDR3 here is CASSQSWKRNQPQHF. The CDR3, as DNA: TGCGCCAGCAGTCAATCGTGGAAGCGCAATCAGCCCCAGCATTTT.